This TCR beta chain was obtained from a study of radiotherapy plus CTLA-4 blockade in lung cancer. V was cut by 2 bases and J by 0 bases, with 8 bases left in between. The CDR3 covers 15 residues. Germline V CDR1 and CDR2: MNHEY, SVGAGI. TCRdb's copy holds only in-frame clones and misses some; the assay was immunoSEQ multiplex PCR. The sample has fewer than 140,000 clones, more than 75% seen once. This clone showed up just once. The starting material was peripheral blood, obtained from a patient treated with radiotherapy plus ipilimumab. The receptor was isolated from a human donor with non-small cell lung cancer that progressed on radiotherapy plus ipilimumab. Some clones in this sample may be carry-over from other donors' samples. The rearrangement uses TRBV6-5 and TRBJ2-1; D possibly corresponds to TRBD1 (5 bases). The CDR3 nucleotides read TGTGCCAGCAGTTACAGGGGAAGCTCCTACAATGAGCAGTTCTTC. Translating gives CASSYRGSSYNEQFF.